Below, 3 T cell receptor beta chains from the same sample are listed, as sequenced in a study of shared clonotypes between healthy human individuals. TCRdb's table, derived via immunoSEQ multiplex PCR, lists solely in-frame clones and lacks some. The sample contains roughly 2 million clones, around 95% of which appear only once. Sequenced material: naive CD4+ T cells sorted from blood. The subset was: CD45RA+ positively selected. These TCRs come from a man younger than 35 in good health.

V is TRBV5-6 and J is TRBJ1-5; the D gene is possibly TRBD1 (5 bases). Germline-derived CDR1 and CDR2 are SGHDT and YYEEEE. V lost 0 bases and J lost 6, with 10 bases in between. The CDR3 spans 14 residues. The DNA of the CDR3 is TGTGCCAGCAGCTTGGCAGGGTTCCGTCAGCCCCAGCATTTT. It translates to CASSLAGFRQPQHF. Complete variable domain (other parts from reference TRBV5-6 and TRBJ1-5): DAGVTQSPTHLIKTRGQQVTLRCSPKSGHDTVSWYQQALGQGPQFIFQYYEEEERQRGNFPDRFSGHQFPNYSSELNVNALLLGDSALYLCASSLAGFRQPQHFGDGTRLSIL.

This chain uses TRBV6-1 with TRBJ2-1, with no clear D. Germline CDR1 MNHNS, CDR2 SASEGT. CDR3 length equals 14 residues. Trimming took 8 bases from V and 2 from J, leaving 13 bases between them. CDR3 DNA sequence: TGTGCCAGCCAACCGATGTACACCTACAATGAGCAGTTCTTC. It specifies CASQPMYTYNEQFF.

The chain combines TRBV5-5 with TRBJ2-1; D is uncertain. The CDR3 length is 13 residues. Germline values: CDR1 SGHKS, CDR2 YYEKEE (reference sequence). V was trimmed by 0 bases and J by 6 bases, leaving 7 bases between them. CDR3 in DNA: TGTGCCAGCAGCTTGGGATTCCCCAATGAGCAGTTCTTC. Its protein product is CASSLGFPNEQFF.